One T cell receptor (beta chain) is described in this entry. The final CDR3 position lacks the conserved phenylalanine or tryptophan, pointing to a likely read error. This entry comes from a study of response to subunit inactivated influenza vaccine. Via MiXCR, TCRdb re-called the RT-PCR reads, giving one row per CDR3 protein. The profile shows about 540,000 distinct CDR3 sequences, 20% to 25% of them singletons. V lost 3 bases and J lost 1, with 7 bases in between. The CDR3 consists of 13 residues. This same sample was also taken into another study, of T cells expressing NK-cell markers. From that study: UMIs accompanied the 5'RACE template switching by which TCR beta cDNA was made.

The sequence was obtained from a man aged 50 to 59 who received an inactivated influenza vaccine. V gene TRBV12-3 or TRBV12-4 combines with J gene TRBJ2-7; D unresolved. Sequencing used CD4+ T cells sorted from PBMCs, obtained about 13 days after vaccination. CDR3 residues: CASSLGESYEQYI. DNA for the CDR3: TGTGCCAGCAGTTTGGGCGAATCCTACGAGCAGTACATC.